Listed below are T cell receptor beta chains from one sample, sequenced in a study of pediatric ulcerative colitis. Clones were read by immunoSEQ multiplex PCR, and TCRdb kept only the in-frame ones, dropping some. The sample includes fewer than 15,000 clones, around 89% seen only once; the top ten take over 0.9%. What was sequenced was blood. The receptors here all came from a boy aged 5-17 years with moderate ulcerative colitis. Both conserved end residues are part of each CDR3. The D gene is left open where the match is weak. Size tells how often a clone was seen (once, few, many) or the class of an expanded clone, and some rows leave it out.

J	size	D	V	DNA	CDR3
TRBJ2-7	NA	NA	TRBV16	TGTGCCAGCAGCTCACAAGGGGGTGAGCAGTACTTC	CASSSQGGEQYF
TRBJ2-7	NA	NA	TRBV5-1	TGCGCCAGCAGCGCTGACACAGAATCCTACGAGCAGTACTTC	CASSADTESYEQYF
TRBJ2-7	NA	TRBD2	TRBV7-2	TGTGCCAGCAGCCTGGACCGGGGGGACTCCTACGAGCAGTACTTC	CASSLDRGDSYEQYF
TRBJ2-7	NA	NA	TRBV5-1	TGCGCCAGCAGCTTGGTTCACGGGGAATGGTACGAGCAGTACTTC	CASSLVHGEWYEQYF
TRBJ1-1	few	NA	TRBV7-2	TGTGCCAGCAGCTGGGGACCTTATCCCACTGAAGCTTTCTTT	CASSWGPYPTEAFF
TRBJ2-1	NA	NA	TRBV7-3	TGTGCCAGCAGCTTAATGGGCGGGGCTGAGCAGTTCTTC	CASSLMGGAEQFF
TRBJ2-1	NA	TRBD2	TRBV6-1	TGTGCCAGCAGCGAGACTAGCGGCTACATTGGGTTCTTC	CASSETSGYIGFF
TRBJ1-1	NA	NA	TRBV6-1	TGTGCCAGCACACAACAGGTGAACACTGAAGCTTTCTTT	CASTQQVNTEAFF
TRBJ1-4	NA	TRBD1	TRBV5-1	TGCGCCAGCAGCACGGACAGGGGGGTTGATGAAAAACTGTTTTTT	CASSTDRGVDEKLFF
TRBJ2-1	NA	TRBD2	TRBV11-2	TGTGCCAGCAGCCTGGGACTAGCGACCTACAATGAGCAGTTCTTC	CASSLGLATYNEQFF
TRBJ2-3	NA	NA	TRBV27	TGTGCCAGCAGTTTATCGCACGGTCACTCCCTCACAGATACGCAGTATTTT	CASSLSHGHSLTDTQYF
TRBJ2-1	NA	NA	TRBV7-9	TGTGCCAGCAGCCACCCCGTTTTTCGGGGGAAGGACAATGAGCAGTTCTTC	CASSHPVFRGKDNEQFF
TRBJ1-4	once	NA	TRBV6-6	TGTGCCAGCAGAAAACAGGGAGGGTCTAATGAAAAACTGTTTTTT	CASRKQGGSNEKLFF
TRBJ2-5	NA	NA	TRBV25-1	TGTGCCAGCAGTGAATATCGGACAGCAGAGACCCAGTACTTC	CASSEYRTAETQYF
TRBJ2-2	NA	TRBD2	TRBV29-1	TGCAGCGTTGAAGAGGGGAGGGTGGGACGATCCGGGGAGCTGTTTTTT	CSVEEGRVGRSGELFF
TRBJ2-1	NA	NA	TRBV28	TGTGCCAGCAGTCTTATATACAATGAGCAGTTCTTC	CASSLIYNEQFF
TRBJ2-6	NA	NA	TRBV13	TGTGCCAGCAGCTCAAGCTCTGGGGCCAACGTCCTGACTTTC	CASSSSSGANVLTF
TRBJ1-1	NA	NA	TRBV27	TGTGCCAGCGGCCGGGAGTCCGAAGCTTTCTTT	CASGRESEAFF
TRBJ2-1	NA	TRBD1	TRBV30	TGTGCCTGGAGTGGAGCTCGGGACAGTCTCTCCTACAATGAGCAGTTCTTC	CAWSGARDSLSYNEQFF
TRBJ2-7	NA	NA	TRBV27	TGTGCCAGCAGTTTTGCAGCGGGACAGAGGGCCTACGAGCAGTACTTC	CASSFAAGQRAYEQYF
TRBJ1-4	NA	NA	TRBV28	TGTGCCAGCAGCTCTACAGGTGCTAATGAAAAACTGTTTTTT	CASSSTGANEKLFF
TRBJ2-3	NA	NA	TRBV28	TGTGCCAGCAGAACTGACTTCACATGGGGCACAGATACGCAGTATTTT	CASRTDFTWGTDTQYF
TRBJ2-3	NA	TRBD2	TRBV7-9	TGTGCCAGCAGACCTGGACTAGCGGGTTCAGATACGCAGTATTTT	CASRPGLAGSDTQYF
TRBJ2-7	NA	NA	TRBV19	TGTGCCAGTAGTTCGGGGGTTTCCTACGAGCAGTACTTC	CASSSGVSYEQYF
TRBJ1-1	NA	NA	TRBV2	TGTGCCAGCAGTGAGGGTATTTGGGGAAACACTGAAGCTTTCTTT	CASSEGIWGNTEAFF
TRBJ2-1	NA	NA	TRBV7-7	TGTGCCAGCAGCTCAGCATTGGGACTGAGCTCCTACAATGAGCAGTTCTTC	CASSSALGLSSYNEQFF
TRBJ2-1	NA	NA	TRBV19	TGTGCCAGTAGGGGTTCAGGGGAGAATGAGCAGTTCTTC	CASRGSGENEQFF
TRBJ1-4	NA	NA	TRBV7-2	TGTGCCAGCAGCTTAATTTCGGGAGTTGAAAAACTGTTTTTT	CASSLISGVEKLFF
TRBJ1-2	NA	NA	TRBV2	TGTGCCAGCAGTCAATTAGACAGGATAGATGGCTACACCTTC	CASSQLDRIDGYTF
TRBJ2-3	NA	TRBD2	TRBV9	TGTGCCAGCAGCGTAGTGGCTAGCGGAGGCTCCCGCACAGATACGCAGTATTTT	CASSVVASGGSRTDTQYF
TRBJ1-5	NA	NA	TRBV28	TGTGCCAGCAGTTTAAGAGGGGGGAGCAATCAGCCCCAGCATTTT	CASSLRGGSNQPQHF
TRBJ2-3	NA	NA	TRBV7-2	TGTGCCAGCAGCTTAGTTGTTCAGAGCACAGATACGCAGTATTTT	CASSLVVQSTDTQYF
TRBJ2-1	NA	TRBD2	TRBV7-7	TGTGCCAGCAGCTCCGGGACTAGCGAGTACAATGAGCAGTTCTTC	CASSSGTSEYNEQFF
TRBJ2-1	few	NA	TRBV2	TGTGCCAGCACGGATGGTAGAAACAATGAGCAGTTCTTC	CASTDGRNNEQFF
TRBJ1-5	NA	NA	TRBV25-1	TGTGCCAGCAGTCCACACCGTTATAGCAATCAGCCCCAGCATTTT	CASSPHRYSNQPQHF
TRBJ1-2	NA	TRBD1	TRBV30	TGTGCCCGAACTACAGGGGGGGTCAATGGCTACACCTTC	CARTTGGVNGYTF
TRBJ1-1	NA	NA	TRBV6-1	TGTGCCAGCAGTGAACTCCTAATGAACACTGAAGCTTTCTTT	CASSELLMNTEAFF
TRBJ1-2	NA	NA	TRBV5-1	TGCGCCAGCAGCCGAGAGGACACGGGACAACTCTATGGCTACACCTTC	CASSREDTGQLYGYTF
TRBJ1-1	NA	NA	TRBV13	TGTGCCAGCAGGGAGGGGGACACTGAAGCTTTCTTT	CASREGDTEAFF
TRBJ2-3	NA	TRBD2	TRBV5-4	TGTGCCAGCAGCCTCGCCGCGACTAGCGGGGGTATTGCAGATACGCAGTATTTT	CASSLAATSGGIADTQYF
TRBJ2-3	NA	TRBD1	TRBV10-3	TGTGCCATCAACCAGGGGGCAGGGGATACGCAGTATTTT	CAINQGAGDTQYF
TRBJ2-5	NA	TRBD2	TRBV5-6	TGTGCCAGCAGCTTGGGGGGACTAGAAGAGACCCAGTACTTC	CASSLGGLEETQYF